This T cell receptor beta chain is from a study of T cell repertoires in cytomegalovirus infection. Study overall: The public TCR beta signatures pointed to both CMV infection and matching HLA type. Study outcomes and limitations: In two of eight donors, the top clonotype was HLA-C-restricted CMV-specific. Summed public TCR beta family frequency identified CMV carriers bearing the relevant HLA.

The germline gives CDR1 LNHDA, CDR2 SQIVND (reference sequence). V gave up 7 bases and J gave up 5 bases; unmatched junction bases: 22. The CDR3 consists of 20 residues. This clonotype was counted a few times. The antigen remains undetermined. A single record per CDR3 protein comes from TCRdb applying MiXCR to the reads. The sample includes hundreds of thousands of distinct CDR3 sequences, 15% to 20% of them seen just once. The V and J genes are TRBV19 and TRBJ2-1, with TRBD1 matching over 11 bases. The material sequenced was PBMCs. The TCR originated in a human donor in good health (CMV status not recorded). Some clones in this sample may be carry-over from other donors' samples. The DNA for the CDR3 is TGTGCCAGTACCCCGCCGCCGGGGACAGGGGGATATGGTCTCGACAATGAGCAGTTCTTC. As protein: CASTPPPGTGGYGLDNEQFF. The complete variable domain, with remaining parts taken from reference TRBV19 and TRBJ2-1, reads DGGITQSPKYLFRKEGQNVTLSCEQNLNHDAMYWYRQDPGQGLRLIYYSQIVNDFQKGDIAEGYSVSREKKESFPLTVTSAQKNPTAFYLCASTPPPGTGGYGLDNEQFFGPGTRLTVL.